One and the same sample provided the 22 T cell receptor beta chains below, sequenced in a study of control samples from healthy donors and cancer patients. Clones were sequenced by immunoSEQ multiplex PCR, and TCRdb holds only the in-frame ones, with some missing. This sample carries about 30,000 clones, about nine tenths of them seen once, and the ten largest clones take around 12%. Material for sequencing was PBMCs. The receptor set was obtained from a man in his fifties with lung cancer.

This clone was observed a single time. The rearrangement uses TRBV5-1 and TRBJ2-7, with TRBD2 matching 7 bases. Germline CDR1 SGHRS, CDR2 YFSETQ. This CDR3 has 13 residues. V trimming: 4 bases; J trimming: 6 bases; junction bases outside the gene matches: 7. CDR3 sequence reads: CASSPGSGGEQYF. DNA for the CDR3: TGCGCCAGCAGCCCGGGTTCGGGGGGCGAGCAGTACTTC.

J is TRBJ2-1 and V is TRBV6-4; 9 bases are a match to TRBD2. The CDR3 contains 14 residues. The V and J ends lost 6 bases and 6 bases, in that order; junction bases with no gene match: 6. CDR1 and CDR2 from the germline V gene are MRHNA and SNTAGT. This CDR3 reads CASSGGGAVNEQFF. Written as DNA, the CDR3 is TGTGCCAGCAGCGGCGGGGGGGCCGTCAATGAGCAGTTCTTC.

This chain uses TRBV5-6 with TRBJ2-7; TRBD1 matches at 7 bases. The CDR3 spans 14 residues. Germline CDR1 SGHDT, CDR2 YYEEEE. Trimming cost V 0 bases and J 6 bases; bases outside gene matches: 6. CDR3 DNA: TGTGCCAGCAGCTTGGACAGGGGAAATGGCGAGCAGTACTTC. This encodes CASSLDRGNGEQYF.

The chain couples TRBV6-5 to TRBJ1-5, with TRBD1 matching over 7 bases. With 6 bases clipped from V and 5 bases from J, the junction kept 4 bases outside the gene matches. Germline V gives CDR1 MNHEY, CDR2 SVGAGI. The CDR3 sequence is 13 residues long. Here the CDR3 DNA reads TGTGCCAGCAGAGACAGGGTCGATCAGCCCCAGCATTTT. It yields the protein CASRDRVDQPQHF.

The rearrangement uses TRBV5-6 and TRBJ2-3; D is possibly TRBD1 or TRBD2 (5 bases each). From germline, CDR1 is SGHDT and CDR2 YYEEEE. Trimming removed 3 bases at V and 2 bases at J, with 25 bases between. CDR3 length: 19 amino acids. The CDR3 sequence is CASSSLVGDVGGFTDTQYF. CDR3 in DNA: TGTGCCAGCAGCTCCCTCGTCGGGGACGTTGGGGGTTTCACAGATACGCAGTATTTT.

This chain uses TRBV20-1 with TRBJ1-4; TRBD1 is a possible D gene (5 bases). Germline V lookup: CDR1 DFQATT, CDR2 SNEGSKA (reference sequence). Trimming pared 6 bases from V and 17 bases from J, leaving 10 bases between. The CDR3 loop spans 8 amino acids. The CDR3 DNA reads as TGCAGTGCCGGGACCATTTTTTTT. Translated: CSAGTIFF.

The rearrangement links TRBV6-2 or TRBV6-3 to TRBJ1-4; no clear D gene. Per the germline V gene, CDR1 is MNHEY and CDR2 is SVGEGT. The CDR3 loop spans 14 amino acids. With 4 bases removed from V and 0 bases from J, the gap between germline ends came to 6 bases. Here the CDR3 reads CASSSAATNEKLFF. The DNA of the CDR3 is TGTGCCAGCAGTTCGGCAGCAACTAATGAAAAACTGTTTTTT.

This rearrangement joins TRBV2 to TRBJ1-1; no firm D call. The germline V and J ends were trimmed by 3 bases and 2 bases, with 7 bases remaining between them. Germline values: CDR1 SNHLY, CDR2 FYNNEI. The length of the CDR3 is 13 residues. Here the CDR3 DNA reads TGTGCCAGCAGTGACCGTCACAACACTGAAGCTTTCTTT. Residues: CASSDRHNTEAFF.

The CDR3 DNA reads as TGTGCCAGCAGAGCGGCCATACAGCCCCAGCATTTT. Its protein product is CASRAAIQPQHF. V is TRBV6-5 and J is TRBJ1-5, with unresolved D. The CDR3 is 12 residues long. Trimming shortened V by 6 bases and J by 7 bases, and 10 bases separated the two germline ends. The germline V gene encodes CDR1 MNHEY and CDR2 SVGAGI.

The rearrangement links TRBV3-1 (or the pseudogene TRBV3-2) to TRBJ1-2, with TRBD1 as a possible D gene (6 bases). With 1 base removed from V and 7 bases from J, the gap between germline ends came to 19 bases. The CDR3 totals 16 residues. Germline CDR1 is LGHDT and CDR2 is YNNKEL (reference sequence). CDR3 DNA sequence: TGTGCCAGCAGCCAAGCCCCTAGGGGGACCCGAGGTGGCTACACCTTC. Protein sequence: CASSQAPRGTRGGYTF.

V gene TRBV6-6 combines with J gene TRBJ1-4, with D perhaps matching TRBD1 (5 bases). V gave up 6 bases and J gave up 7 bases, with 9 bases separating them. The CDR3 totals 12 residues. Germline V gene lookup returns CDR1 MNHNY and CDR2 SVGAGI (reference sequence). CDR3 amino acids: CASSPGGEKLFF. CDR3 nucleotide sequence: TGTGCCAGCAGCCCCGGGGGTGAAAAACTGTTTTTT.

A remark on this clone: Other DNA sequences in this sample translate to the same CDR3. V usage is TRBV5-1 and J usage is TRBJ2-2, with D unclear. The CDR3 has 14 residues. Per germline, CDR1 SGHRS and CDR2 YFSETQ. Trimming took off 0 bases at V and 4 bases at J, with 7 bases between the two ends. The CDR3 spells CASSLAESTGELFF. The CDR3 nucleotides read TGCGCCAGCAGCTTGGCAGAAAGCACCGGGGAGCTGTTTTTT.

The chain employs TRBV5-1 and TRBJ1-6; 9 nucleotides match TRBD1. Germline trimming cut 3 bases from V and 6 bases from J; bases unmatched to any gene: 4. The CDR3 sequence is 15 residues long. Germline V gene lookup returns CDR1 SGHRS and CDR2 YFSETQ. Here the CDR3 reads CASSSGTGFNSPLHF. The CDR3 nucleotides read TGCGCCAGCAGCTCCGGGACAGGGTTTAATTCACCCCTCCACTTT.

This clone was seen a single time. The V and J genes are TRBV18 and TRBJ1-5, with 7 bases lining up with TRBD1. The CDR3 loop spans 16 amino acids. Germline V lookup: CDR1 KGHSH, CDR2 LQKENI. V lost 5 bases to trimming and J lost 5 bases; unmatched junction nucleotides: 12. The chain's CDR3 is CASSSGETGPDQPQHF. The CDR3 DNA sequence: TGTGCCAGCTCATCGGGGGAGACAGGGCCGGATCAGCCCCAGCATTTT.

This clone was counted between two and nine times. The gene calls are TRBV19 and TRBJ2-5, with a weak D call TRBD2 (6 bases). The CDR3 loop spans 12 amino acids. CDR1 LNHDA and CDR2 SQIVND come from the germline V gene (reference sequence). V was trimmed by 4 bases and J by 4 bases, leaving 7 bases between them. CDR3 residues: CASSRDLETQYF. For the CDR3, the DNA is TGTGCCAGTAGTAGGGACTTAGAGACCCAGTACTTC.

This chain joins TRBV5-4 and TRBJ2-5, with TRBD1 identical over 10 bases. The CDR3 spans 16 residues. Losses at the gene ends were 2 bases for V and 1 base for J; bases not matched to a gene: 5. Germline loops: CDR1 SGHNT, CDR2 YYREEE (reference sequence). CDR3 sequence: CASSFPGQGGQETQYF. The CDR3 coding sequence is TGTGCCAGCAGCTTCCCCGGACAGGGGGGCCAAGAGACCCAGTACTTC.

The gene calls are TRBV5-6 and TRBJ1-2, with D possibly TRBD1 on 5 matching bases. Germline V gene sequence: CDR1 SGHDT, CDR2 YYEEEE. This CDR3 region has 14 residues. V lost 4 bases to trimming and J lost 2 bases, with 12 bases between them. The CDR3 sequence is CASSRSGRNYGYTF. DNA of the CDR3: TGTGCCAGCAGCCGCTCGGGGCGCAACTATGGCTACACCTTC.

The chain carries TRBV28 and TRBJ1-5, with 9 bases that match TRBD1. From germline, CDR1 is MDHEN and CDR2 SYDVKM. This CDR3 has 14 amino acids. The V segment lost 3 bases and the J segment 4 bases; nucleotides outside the gene matches: 1. Here the CDR3 DNA reads TGTGCCAGCAGTTTTGGGACAGGGAATCAGCCCCAGCATTTT. As protein: CASSFGTGNQPQHF.

The chain is built from TRBV3-1 (or the pseudogene TRBV3-2) and TRBJ2-2; 12 bases align to TRBD2. V trimming: 2 bases; J trimming: 1 base; junction bases outside the gene matches: 5. Germline lookup yields CDR1 LGHDT and CDR2 YNNKEL (reference sequence). The length of the CDR3 is 18 residues. CDR3 nucleotide sequence: TGTGCCAGCAGCCAACTTAAACTAGCGGGGGGGAACACCGGGGAGCTGTTTTTT. Translated: CASSQLKLAGGNTGELFF.

The chain employs TRBV19 and TRBJ2-3, with 10 bases fitting TRBD1. The CDR3 spans 16 residues. Germline loops: CDR1 LNHDA, CDR2 SQIVND (reference sequence). V lost 5 bases to trimming and J lost 2 bases; unmatched junction nucleotides: 7. CDR3 bases: TGTGCCAGTAGTCCCCGGGACAGGGGTTTCACAGATACGCAGTATTTT. Translating it yields CASSPRDRGFTDTQYF.

The chain has TRBV6-1 and TRBJ1-2; no reliable D call. Germline values: CDR1 MNHNS, CDR2 SASEGT. The CDR3 consists of 13 residues. V gave up 3 bases and J gave up 6 bases, with 11 bases separating them. Here the CDR3 reads CASSEPFTHGYTF. CDR3 coding DNA: TGTGCCAGCAGTGAGCCATTTACCCATGGCTACACCTTC.

The V gene is TRBV18, the J gene TRBJ2-5, with D perhaps matching TRBD2 (5 bases). Germline V CDR1 and CDR2: KGHSH, LQKENI. The CDR3 consists of 15 residues. V lost 0 bases and J 4 bases, leaving 12 bases between the germline ends. CDR3 sequence (DNA): TGTGCCAGCTCACCACCACTAGGAGTAGGAGAGACCCAGTACTTC. Amino acids: CASSPPLGVGETQYF.